Listed below are T cell receptor beta chains from one sample, sequenced in a study of shared clonotypes between healthy human individuals. This table comes from immunoSEQ multiplex PCR, and its TCRdb copy is limited to in-frame clones, with some not included. This table has around 1.1 million clones, around three quarters appearing once. The sample taken for sequencing was memory CD4+ T cells from PBMCs. These receptors were collected from a man aged 18 to 30 in good health. Some clones in this sample may be carry-over from other donors' samples. Each CDR3 is given with its conserved first and last residue. Each record gives: V gene, CDR3 length, D gene, J gene, clone size, CDR3 protein, CDR3 DNA. A D gene is named only where the DNA matches it firmly. A clone size is listed for some rows: how often the clone was seen (once, few, many), or a class if it is expanded.

V gene: TRBV7-6
CDR3 length: 14
D gene: .
J gene: TRBJ2-3
clone size: .
CDR3 protein: CASSRDTYTDTQYF
CDR3 DNA: TGTGCCAGCAGCCGGGACACATACACAGATACGCAGTATTTT

V gene: TRBV28
CDR3 length: 16
D gene: TRBD1
J gene: TRBJ1-5
clone size: .
CDR3 protein: CASSPSRGTGDQPQHF
CDR3 DNA: TGTGCCAGCAGCCCAAGCAGAGGGACAGGGGATCAGCCCCAGCATTTT

V gene: TRBV5-1
CDR3 length: 14
D gene: TRBD1
J gene: TRBJ1-2
clone size: .
CDR3 protein: CASSPGTGYGGYTF
CDR3 DNA: TGCGCCAGCAGCCCCGGGACAGGGTATGGGGGCTACACCTTC

V gene: TRBV5-8
CDR3 length: 16
D gene: .
J gene: TRBJ1-3
clone size: many
CDR3 protein: CASSLRAGSSGNTIYF
CDR3 DNA: TGTGCCAGCAGCCTGCGGGCGGGGAGCTCTGGAAACACCATATATTTT

V gene: TRBV5-1
CDR3 length: 15
D gene: TRBD1
J gene: TRBJ1-2
clone size: .
CDR3 protein: CASSPATGQVYGYTF
CDR3 DNA: TGCGCCAGCAGCCCCGCGACCGGACAGGTCTATGGCTACACCTTC

V gene: TRBV19
CDR3 length: 16
D gene: .
J gene: TRBJ2-7
clone size: .
CDR3 protein: CASSIGGRRSSYEQYF
CDR3 DNA: TGTGCCAGTAGTATAGGGGGAAGAAGGAGCTCCTACGAGCAGTACTTC

V gene: TRBV28
CDR3 length: 12
D gene: .
J gene: TRBJ1-2
clone size: .
CDR3 protein: CAATGRNYGYTF
CDR3 DNA: TGTGCCGCTACCGGCAGGAACTATGGCTACACCTTC

V gene: TRBV9
CDR3 length: 14
D gene: TRBD1
J gene: TRBJ1-2
clone size: .
CDR3 protein: CASSVGTGGRGYTF
CDR3 DNA: TGTGCCAGCAGCGTCGGGACAGGGGGCAGGGGCTACACCTTC

V gene: TRBV28
CDR3 length: 14
D gene: .
J gene: TRBJ2-2
clone size: .
CDR3 protein: CASSLQPNTGELFF
CDR3 DNA: TGTGCCAGCAGTCTACAGCCGAACACCGGGGAGCTGTTTTTT

V gene: TRBV28
CDR3 length: 13
D gene: TRBD1
J gene: TRBJ2-7
clone size: few
CDR3 protein: CASLDRDNYEQYF
CDR3 DNA: TGTGCCAGCCTGGACAGGGACAACTACGAGCAGTACTTC

V gene: TRBV5-6
CDR3 length: 17
D gene: .
J gene: TRBJ2-3
clone size: .
CDR3 protein: CASSFLTDYSSTDTQYF
CDR3 DNA: TGTGCCAGCAGCTTTCTAACAGACTACTCTAGCACAGATACGCAGTATTTT

V gene: TRBV27
CDR3 length: 18
D gene: TRBD2
J gene: TRBJ2-1
clone size: .
CDR3 protein: CASSLPIAGGYSYNEQFF
CDR3 DNA: TGTGCCAGCAGTTTGCCTATAGCGGGAGGTTACTCCTACAATGAGCAGTTCTTC

V gene: TRBV7-2
CDR3 length: 14
D gene: TRBD2
J gene: TRBJ2-1
clone size: .
CDR3 protein: CASSLMTSIYEQFF
CDR3 DNA: TGTGCCAGCAGCTTAATGACTAGCATCTATGAGCAGTTCTTC

V gene: TRBV6-5
CDR3 length: 14
D gene: TRBD2
J gene: TRBJ2-2
clone size: .
CDR3 protein: CASRRGFEAGELFF
CDR3 DNA: TGTGCCAGCAGGCGGGGGTTCGAGGCCGGGGAGCTGTTTTTT

V gene: TRBV10-3
CDR3 length: 12
D gene: .
J gene: TRBJ2-2
clone size: .
CDR3 protein: CATAGATGELFF
CDR3 DNA: TGTGCCACCGCCGGGGCTACCGGGGAGCTGTTTTTT

V gene: TRBV18
CDR3 length: 15
D gene: TRBD2
J gene: TRBJ2-7
clone size: once
CDR3 protein: CASSPASGSLGEQYF
CDR3 DNA: TGTGCCAGCTCACCAGCGAGCGGGAGTCTTGGGGAGCAGTACTTC

V gene: TRBV29-1
CDR3 length: 15
D gene: TRBD1
J gene: TRBJ2-7
clone size: .
CDR3 protein: CSVDAGRTGDSEQYF
CDR3 DNA: TGCAGCGTTGACGCTGGACGGACAGGGGATAGCGAGCAGTACTTC

V gene: TRBV19
CDR3 length: 15
D gene: .
J gene: TRBJ2-4
clone size: .
CDR3 protein: CASSMEHSFRDIQYF
CDR3 DNA: TGTGCCAGTAGTATGGAGCACAGCTTTAGAGACATTCAGTACTTC

V gene: TRBV7-9
CDR3 length: 18
D gene: TRBD2
J gene: TRBJ2-1
clone size: .
CDR3 protein: CASSLEVLAGDSYNEQFF
CDR3 DNA: TGTGCCAGCAGCTTAGAGGTGTTAGCGGGAGATTCCTACAATGAGCAGTTCTTC

V gene: TRBV5-1
CDR3 length: 16
D gene: .
J gene: TRBJ2-3
clone size: .
CDR3 protein: CASSLDHRGTTDTQYF
CDR3 DNA: TGCGCCAGCAGCTTGGATCATAGGGGGACCACAGATACGCAGTATTTT

V gene: TRBV2
CDR3 length: 14
D gene: .
J gene: TRBJ2-2
clone size: .
CDR3 protein: CASRDQENTGELFF
CDR3 DNA: TGTGCCAGCCGAGATCAGGAAAACACCGGGGAGCTGTTTTTT

V gene: TRBV5-5
CDR3 length: 14
D gene: TRBD2
J gene: TRBJ2-7
clone size: once
CDR3 protein: CASSSGGDPYEQYF
CDR3 DNA: TGTGCCAGCAGCTCCGGGGGGGACCCCTACGAGCAGTACTTC

V gene: TRBV10-3
CDR3 length: 17
D gene: TRBD1
J gene: TRBJ2-2
clone size: .
CDR3 protein: CAISDRGQFSNTGELFF
CDR3 DNA: TGTGCCATCAGTGACAGGGGACAGTTTTCGAACACCGGGGAGCTGTTTTTT

V gene: TRBV19
CDR3 length: 15
D gene: .
J gene: TRBJ1-2
clone size: .
CDR3 protein: CASSTSGRGNYGYTF
CDR3 DNA: TGTGCCAGTAGCACGTCCGGGAGGGGGAACTATGGCTACACCTTC

V gene: TRBV15
CDR3 length: 17
D gene: .
J gene: TRBJ2-1
clone size: .
CDR3 protein: CATSRVTIADSYDEQFF
CDR3 DNA: TGTGCCACCAGCAGAGTAACAATAGCGGATTCCTACGATGAGCAGTTCTTC

V gene: TRBV7-6
CDR3 length: 15
D gene: .
J gene: TRBJ2-3
clone size: .
CDR3 protein: CASSLGGLSTDTQYF
CDR3 DNA: TGTGCCAGCAGCTTAGGGGGACTTTCCACAGATACGCAGTATTTT

V gene: TRBV6-5
CDR3 length: 14
D gene: TRBD2
J gene: TRBJ2-7
clone size: .
CDR3 protein: CVSSYSPSGYEQYF
CDR3 DNA: TGTGTCAGCAGTTACTCCCCTAGCGGGTACGAGCAGTACTTC

V gene: TRBV6-1
CDR3 length: 16
D gene: TRBD2
J gene: TRBJ2-1
clone size: .
CDR3 protein: CASSVAGGSSYNEQFF
CDR3 DNA: TGTGCCAGCAGTGTAGCGGGAGGCAGCTCCTACAATGAGCAGTTCTTC

V gene: TRBV28
CDR3 length: 16
D gene: .
J gene: TRBJ1-5
clone size: .
CDR3 protein: CASSFYRQISNQPQHF
CDR3 DNA: TGTGCCAGCAGTTTTTACCGGCAGATTAGCAATCAGCCCCAGCATTTT

V gene: TRBV7-2
CDR3 length: 14
D gene: .
J gene: TRBJ1-4
clone size: .
CDR3 protein: CASSSPKGVEKLFF
CDR3 DNA: TGTGCCAGCAGCTCTCCGAAAGGTGTTGAAAAACTGTTTTTT

V gene: TRBV5-4
CDR3 length: 16
D gene: .
J gene: TRBJ2-1
clone size: .
CDR3 protein: CASTTMGGTAYNEQFF
CDR3 DNA: TGTGCCAGCACCACAATGGGGGGGACAGCCTACAATGAGCAGTTCTTC

V gene: TRBV5-1
CDR3 length: 14
D gene: .
J gene: TRBJ2-2
clone size: .
CDR3 protein: CASSLMRPPGELFF
CDR3 DNA: TGCGCCAGCAGCTTGATGCGCCCCCCGGGGGAGCTGTTTTTT

V gene: TRBV11-2
CDR3 length: 15
D gene: TRBD1
J gene: TRBJ2-7
clone size: .
CDR3 protein: CASSLGQGAGYEQYF
CDR3 DNA: TGTGCCAGCAGCTTAGGGCAGGGGGCTGGCTACGAGCAGTACTTC

V gene: TRBV27
CDR3 length: 15
D gene: TRBD2
J gene: TRBJ2-7
clone size: once
CDR3 protein: CASGRTSGASYEQYF
CDR3 DNA: TGTGCCAGCGGGAGGACTAGCGGGGCCTCCTACGAGCAGTACTTC

V gene: TRBV19
CDR3 length: 15
D gene: TRBD1
J gene: TRBJ1-1
clone size: .
CDR3 protein: CASSVPGQGIPRAFF
CDR3 DNA: TGTGCCAGTAGTGTGCCTGGACAGGGGATCCCTAGAGCTTTCTTT

V gene: TRBV6-6
CDR3 length: 15
D gene: TRBD1
J gene: TRBJ1-5
clone size: few
CDR3 protein: CASSGQGAGSQPQHF
CDR3 DNA: TGTGCCAGCAGTGGACAGGGGGCGGGTTCTCAGCCCCAGCATTTT

V gene: TRBV7-6
CDR3 length: 11
D gene: .
J gene: TRBJ2-7
clone size: .
CDR3 protein: CASSSGGAWYF
CDR3 DNA: TGTGCCAGCAGCTCAGGAGGGGCCTGGTACTTC

V gene: TRBV11-2
CDR3 length: 16
D gene: .
J gene: TRBJ2-2
clone size: few
CDR3 protein: CASTQGGSGSTGELFF
CDR3 DNA: TGTGCCAGCACCCAAGGGGGGAGTGGGTCCACCGGGGAGCTGTTTTTT

V gene: TRBV28
CDR3 length: 15
D gene: TRBD2
J gene: TRBJ2-7
clone size: .
CDR3 protein: CASSSRTSGKDEQYF
CDR3 DNA: TGTGCCAGCAGTTCCCGGACTAGCGGGAAGGACGAGCAGTACTTC

V gene: TRBV5-8
CDR3 length: 16
D gene: TRBD2
J gene: TRBJ2-3
clone size: .
CDR3 protein: CASSSGLAGNTDTQYF
CDR3 DNA: TGTGCCAGCAGCAGTGGACTAGCGGGAAACACAGATACGCAGTATTTT

V gene: TRBV5-4
CDR3 length: 15
D gene: .
J gene: TRBJ2-1
clone size: once
CDR3 protein: CASSSGSRSYNEQFF
CDR3 DNA: TGTGCCAGCAGCTCGGGGTCGCGTTCCTACAATGAGCAGTTCTTC

V gene: TRBV4-1
CDR3 length: 14
D gene: .
J gene: TRBJ2-3
clone size: .
CDR3 protein: CASSQDVGRDTQYF
CDR3 DNA: TGCGCCAGCAGCCAAGACGTGGGGAGGGATACGCAGTATTTT

V gene: TRBV18
CDR3 length: 13
D gene: .
J gene: TRBJ1-1
clone size: .
CDR3 protein: CASLQDPNTEAFF
CDR3 DNA: TGTGCCAGCTTACAGGATCCGAACACTGAAGCTTTCTTT

V gene: TRBV6-6
CDR3 length: 16
D gene: TRBD2
J gene: TRBJ2-3
clone size: .
CDR3 protein: CASRRLAGSLTDTQYF
CDR3 DNA: TGTGCCAGCAGGCGACTAGCGGGAAGCCTCACAGATACGCAGTATTTT

V gene: TRBV5-4
CDR3 length: 15
D gene: .
J gene: TRBJ2-2
clone size: .
CDR3 protein: CASSSRVPNTGELFF
CDR3 DNA: TGTGCCAGCAGCTCTCGGGTCCCGAACACCGGGGAGCTGTTTTTT

V gene: TRBV10-3
CDR3 length: 14
D gene: TRBD2
J gene: TRBJ2-7
clone size: .
CDR3 protein: CASRGEGGVYEQYF
CDR3 DNA: TGTGCCTCACGCGGGGAGGGAGGGGTTTACGAGCAGTACTTC

V gene: TRBV28
CDR3 length: 16
D gene: TRBD2
J gene: TRBJ2-3
clone size: .
CDR3 protein: CAASDSGKASTDTQYF
CDR3 DNA: TGTGCCGCTTCCGATAGCGGGAAAGCTAGCACAGATACGCAGTATTTT

V gene: TRBV29-1
CDR3 length: 14
D gene: .
J gene: TRBJ2-1
clone size: .
CDR3 protein: CSVVQGLRTNEQFF
CDR3 DNA: TGCAGCGTTGTGCAGGGGTTGCGGACCAATGAGCAGTTCTTC

V gene: TRBV5-4
CDR3 length: 17
D gene: TRBD2
J gene: TRBJ2-1
clone size: many
CDR3 protein: CASSLGTSGSSYNEQFF
CDR3 DNA: TGTGCCAGCAGCTTAGGGACTAGCGGGAGCTCCTACAATGAGCAGTTCTTC

V gene: TRBV4-1
CDR3 length: 18
D gene: TRBD1
J gene: TRBJ1-2
clone size: .
CDR3 protein: CASSLIPGQGTANYGYTF
CDR3 DNA: TGCGCCAGCAGCCTAATCCCGGGACAGGGAACCGCTAACTATGGCTACACCTTC

V gene: TRBV2
CDR3 length: 17
D gene: .
J gene: TRBJ2-6
clone size: .
CDR3 protein: CASRGLLGGHGANVLTF
CDR3 DNA: TGTGCCAGCAGGGGCTTATTAGGGGGTCACGGGGCCAACGTCCTGACTTTC

V gene: TRBV28
CDR3 length: 14
D gene: TRBD2
J gene: TRBJ2-7
clone size: .
CDR3 protein: CASSSAGLGKSQYF
CDR3 DNA: TGTGCCAGCAGCTCCGCGGGACTAGGGAAATCTCAGTACTTC

V gene: TRBV25-1
CDR3 length: 15
D gene: .
J gene: TRBJ2-2
clone size: many
CDR3 protein: CASSEGTDYTGELFF
CDR3 DNA: TGTGCCAGCAGTGAAGGGACCGATTACACCGGGGAGCTGTTTTTT

V gene: TRBV5-1
CDR3 length: 13
D gene: .
J gene: TRBJ1-1
clone size: few
CDR3 protein: CASSEAPNTEAFF
CDR3 DNA: TGCGCCAGCAGCGAGGCGCCGAACACTGAAGCTTTCTTT

V gene: TRBV19
CDR3 length: 15
D gene: TRBD1
J gene: TRBJ2-7
clone size: .
CDR3 protein: CASSSPGQVPYEQYF
CDR3 DNA: TGTGCCAGTAGTAGCCCGGGACAGGTCCCCTACGAGCAGTACTTC

V gene: TRBV15
CDR3 length: 14
D gene: .
J gene: TRBJ2-7
clone size: .
CDR3 protein: CATSRDKGSGEQYF
CDR3 DNA: TGTGCCACCAGCAGAGATAAGGGTTCGGGGGAGCAGTACTTC